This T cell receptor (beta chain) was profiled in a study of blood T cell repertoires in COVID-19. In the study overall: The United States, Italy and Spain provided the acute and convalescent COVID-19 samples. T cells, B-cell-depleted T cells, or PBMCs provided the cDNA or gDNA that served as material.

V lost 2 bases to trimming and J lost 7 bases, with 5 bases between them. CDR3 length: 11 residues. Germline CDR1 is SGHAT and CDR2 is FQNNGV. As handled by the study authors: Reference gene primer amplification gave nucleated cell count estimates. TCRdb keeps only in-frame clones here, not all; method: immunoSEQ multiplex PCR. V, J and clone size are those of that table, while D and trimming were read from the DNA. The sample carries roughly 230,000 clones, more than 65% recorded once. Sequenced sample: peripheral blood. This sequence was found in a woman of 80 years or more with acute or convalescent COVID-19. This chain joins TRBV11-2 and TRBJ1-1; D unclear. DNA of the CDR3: TGTGCCAGCAGCTTAACCGGTGAAGCTTTCTTT. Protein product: CASSLTGEAFF. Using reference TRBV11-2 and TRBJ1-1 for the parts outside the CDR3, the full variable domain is EAGVAQSPRYKIIEKRQSVAFWCNPISGHATLYWYQQILGQGPKLLIQFQNNGVVDDSQLPKDRFSAERLKGVDSTLKIQPAKLEDSAVYLCASSLTGEAFFGQGTRLTVV.